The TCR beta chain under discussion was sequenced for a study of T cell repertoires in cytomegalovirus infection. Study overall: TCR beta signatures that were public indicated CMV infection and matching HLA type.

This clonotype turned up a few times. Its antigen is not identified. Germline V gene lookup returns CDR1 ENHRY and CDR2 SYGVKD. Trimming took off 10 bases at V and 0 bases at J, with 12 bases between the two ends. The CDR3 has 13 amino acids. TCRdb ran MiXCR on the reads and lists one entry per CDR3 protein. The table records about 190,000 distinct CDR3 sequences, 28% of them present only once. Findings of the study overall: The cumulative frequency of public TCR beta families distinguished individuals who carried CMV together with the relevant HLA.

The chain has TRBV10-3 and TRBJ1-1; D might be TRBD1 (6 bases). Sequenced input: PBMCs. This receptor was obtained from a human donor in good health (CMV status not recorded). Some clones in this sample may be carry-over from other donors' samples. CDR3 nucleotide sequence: TGTGCCAGGCGGACAGAAATGAACACTGAAGCTTTCTTT. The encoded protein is CARRTEMNTEAFF.